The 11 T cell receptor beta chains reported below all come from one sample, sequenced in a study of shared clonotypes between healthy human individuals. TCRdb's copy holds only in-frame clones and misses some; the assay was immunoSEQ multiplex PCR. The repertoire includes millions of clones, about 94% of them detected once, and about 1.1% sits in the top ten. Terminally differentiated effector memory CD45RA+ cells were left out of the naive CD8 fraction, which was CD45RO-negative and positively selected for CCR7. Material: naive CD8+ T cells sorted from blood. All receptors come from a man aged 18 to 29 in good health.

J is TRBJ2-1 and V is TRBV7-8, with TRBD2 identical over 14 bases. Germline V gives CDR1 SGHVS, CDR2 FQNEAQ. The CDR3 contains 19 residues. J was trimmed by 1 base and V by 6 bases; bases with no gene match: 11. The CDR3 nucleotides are TGTGCCAGCAGTTCTCGACTAGCGGGGGGGCCTGTATCCTACAATGAGCAGTTCTTC. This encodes CASSSRLAGGPVSYNEQFF.

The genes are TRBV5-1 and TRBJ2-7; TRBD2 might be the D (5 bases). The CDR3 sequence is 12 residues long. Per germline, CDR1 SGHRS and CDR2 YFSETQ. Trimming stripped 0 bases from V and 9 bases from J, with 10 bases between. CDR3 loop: CASSLEAGGQYF. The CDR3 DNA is TGCGCCAGCAGCTTGGAGGCAGGAGGGCAGTACTTC.

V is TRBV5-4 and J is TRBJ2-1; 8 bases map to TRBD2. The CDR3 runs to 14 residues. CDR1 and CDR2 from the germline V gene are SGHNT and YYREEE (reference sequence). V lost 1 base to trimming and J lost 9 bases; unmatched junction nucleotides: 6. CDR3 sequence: CASSLSGGSSEQFF. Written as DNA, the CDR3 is TGTGCCAGCAGCTTGTCGGGGGGGAGCAGTGAGCAGTTCTTC.

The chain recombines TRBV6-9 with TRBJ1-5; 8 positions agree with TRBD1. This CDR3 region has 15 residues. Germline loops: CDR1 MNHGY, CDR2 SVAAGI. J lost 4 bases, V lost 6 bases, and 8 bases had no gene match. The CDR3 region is CASRRGTGGNQPQHF. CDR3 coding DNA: TGTGCCAGCAGGAGAGGGACAGGCGGGAATCAGCCCCAGCATTTT.

CDR3 amino acids: CASSSARPSEQYF. In DNA, the CDR3 is TGTGCCAGCAGCTCCGCCCGACCAAGCGAGCAGTACTTC. J is TRBJ2-7 and V is TRBV14; D unclear. The CDR3 contains 13 residues. The germline CDR1 and CDR2 sequences are SGHDN and FVKESK. V shed 5 bases and J shed 6 bases, with 14 bases lying between them.

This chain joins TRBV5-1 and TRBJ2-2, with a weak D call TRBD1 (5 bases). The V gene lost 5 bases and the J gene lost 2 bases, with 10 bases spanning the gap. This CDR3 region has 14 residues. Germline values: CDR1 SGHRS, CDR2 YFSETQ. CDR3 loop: CASRPGINTGELFF. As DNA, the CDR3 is TGCGCCAGCAGGCCAGGGATTAACACCGGGGAGCTGTTTTTT.

Here the CDR3 reads CASTDRASGSYEQYF. DNA for the CDR3: TGTGCCAGCACCGATCGGGCTAGCGGGAGCTACGAGCAGTACTTC. The chain employs TRBV7-9 and TRBJ2-7; 10 bases are a match to TRBD2. The ends lost 7 bases at V and 3 bases at J; junction bases unmatched: 9. Germline CDR1 is SEHNR and CDR2 is FQNEAQ (reference sequence). CDR3 length: 15 amino acids.

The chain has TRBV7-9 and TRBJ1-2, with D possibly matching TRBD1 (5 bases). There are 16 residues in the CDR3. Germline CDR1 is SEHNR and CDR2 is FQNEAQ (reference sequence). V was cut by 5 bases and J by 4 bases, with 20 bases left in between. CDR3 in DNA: TGTGCCAGCAGCGCAGAGGGGTCTCAGGGCGGCTATGGCTACACCTTC. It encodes CASSAEGSQGGYGYTF.

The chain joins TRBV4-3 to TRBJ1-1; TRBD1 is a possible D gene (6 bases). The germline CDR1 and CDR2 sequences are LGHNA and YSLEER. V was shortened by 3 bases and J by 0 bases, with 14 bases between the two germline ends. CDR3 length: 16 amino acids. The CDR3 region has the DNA TGCGCCAGCAGCCAGGACCCCCGGGACATGAACACTGAAGCTTTCTTT. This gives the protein CASSQDPRDMNTEAFF.

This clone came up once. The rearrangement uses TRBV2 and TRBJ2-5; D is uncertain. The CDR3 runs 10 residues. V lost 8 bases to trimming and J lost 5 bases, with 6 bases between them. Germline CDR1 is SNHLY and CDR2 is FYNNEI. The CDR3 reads CASGSETQYF. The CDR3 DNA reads TGTGCCAGCGGATCGGAGACCCAGTACTTC.

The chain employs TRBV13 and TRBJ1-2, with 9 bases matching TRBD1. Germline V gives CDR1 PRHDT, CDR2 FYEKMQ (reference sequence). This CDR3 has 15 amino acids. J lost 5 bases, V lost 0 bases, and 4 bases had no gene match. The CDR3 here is CASSLGTGGEYGYTF. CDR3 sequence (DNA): TGTGCCAGCAGCTTAGGTACAGGGGGCGAGTATGGCTACACCTTC.